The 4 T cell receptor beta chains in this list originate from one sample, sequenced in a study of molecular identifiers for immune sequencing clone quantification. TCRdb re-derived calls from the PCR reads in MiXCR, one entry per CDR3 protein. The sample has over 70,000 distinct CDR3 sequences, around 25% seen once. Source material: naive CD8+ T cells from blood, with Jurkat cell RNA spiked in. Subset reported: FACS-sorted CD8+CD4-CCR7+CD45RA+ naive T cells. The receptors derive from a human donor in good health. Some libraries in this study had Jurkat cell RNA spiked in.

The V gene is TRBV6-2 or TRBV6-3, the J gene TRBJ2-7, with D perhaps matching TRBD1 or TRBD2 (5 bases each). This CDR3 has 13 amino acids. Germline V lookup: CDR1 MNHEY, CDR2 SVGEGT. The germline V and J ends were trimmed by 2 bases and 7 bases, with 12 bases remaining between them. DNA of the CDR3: TGTGCCAGCAGTTACCCGGGACCCCAAGAGCAGTACTTC. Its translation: CASSYPGPQEQYF.

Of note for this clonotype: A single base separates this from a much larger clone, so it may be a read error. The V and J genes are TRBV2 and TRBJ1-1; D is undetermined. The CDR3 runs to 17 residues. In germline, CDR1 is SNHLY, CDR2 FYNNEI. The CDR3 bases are TGTGCCAGCAGTAACGACCCCGAGGTAGTTCAGAACACTGGAGCTTTCTTT. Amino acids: CASSNDPEVVQNTGAFF.

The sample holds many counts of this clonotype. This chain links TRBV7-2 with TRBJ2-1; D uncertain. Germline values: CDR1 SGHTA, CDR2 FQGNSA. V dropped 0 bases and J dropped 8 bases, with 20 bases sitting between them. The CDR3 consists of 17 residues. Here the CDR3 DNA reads TGTGCCAGCAGCTTAGCGCTAGTTAACAGCTTTCTGGATGAGCAGTTCTTC. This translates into CASSLALVNSFLDEQFF.

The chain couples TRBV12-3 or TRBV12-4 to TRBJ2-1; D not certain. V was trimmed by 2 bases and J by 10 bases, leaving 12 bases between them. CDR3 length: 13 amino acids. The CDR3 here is CASSLSEGGEQFF. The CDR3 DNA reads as TGTGCCAGCAGTTTAAGTGAAGGCGGAGAGCAGTTCTTC.